The 12 T cell receptor beta chains given below trace back to one sample, sequenced in a study of Ad26.COV2.S vaccination and SARS-CoV-2 variants. TCRdb's table, derived via immunoSEQ multiplex PCR, lists solely in-frame clones and lacks some. The sample yields about 440,000 clones, 90% seen once. Stated treatment: about 20 received Ad26.COV2.S at low or high dose, single or two shots; 5 received placebo; per-sample allocation not given. Day 63 following the first vaccine or placebo injection was when the samples were taken. The sample in question was peripheral blood, obtained in a trial of Ad26.COV2.S vaccine versus placebo. These receptors came from a person between 18 and 65 years old who received the Ad26.COV2.S COVID-19 vaccine or a placebo.

The chain recombines TRBV10-3 with TRBJ2-6, with D unresolved. The germline gives CDR1 ENHRY, CDR2 SYGVKD. The V and J ends lost 1 base and 0 bases respectively, with 7 bases between them. The CDR3 spans 16 residues. CDR3 sequence (DNA): TGTGCCATCAGTGAGTACGCGGCCTCTGGGGCCAACGTCCTGACTTTC. It specifies CAISEYAASGANVLTF.

The chain joins TRBV3-1 (or the pseudogene TRBV3-2) to TRBJ2-5; D perhaps matches TRBD1 (7 bases). Germline V gene sequence: CDR1 LGHDT, CDR2 YNNKEL (reference sequence). The CDR3 runs 16 residues. Between the trimmed V and J ends, which lost 2 bases and 2 bases, there was a span of 15 bases. The CDR3 region is CASSQLTGEEQETQYF. DNA for the CDR3: TGTGCCAGCAGCCAACTAACAGGGGAGGAGCAAGAGACCCAGTACTTC.

The chain has TRBV5-6 and TRBJ1-1; D perhaps matches TRBD1 (6 bases). V dropped 4 bases and J dropped 10 bases, with 20 bases sitting between them. This CDR3 spans 14 amino acids. The germline CDR1 and CDR2 sequences are SGHDT and YYEEEE. CDR3 nucleotide sequence: TGTGCCAGCAGCCGCGGGACACTCCGACGGGGAGCTTTCTTT. It codes for CASSRGTLRRGAFF.

The J gene is TRBJ2-7, the V gene TRBV27, with 7 bases matching TRBD1. The CDR3 is 15 residues long. Germline loops: CDR1 MNHEY, CDR2 SMNVEV (reference sequence). The V gene end was trimmed by 4 bases and the J gene end by 3 bases; junction bases not matched to a gene: 9. CDR3 sequence reads: CASSSGQELNYEQYF. Written as DNA, the CDR3 is TGTGCCAGCAGTTCCGGACAGGAACTAAACTACGAGCAGTACTTC.

The gene calls are TRBV15 and TRBJ2-7; D remains unclear. Germline V gene data show CDR1 as LNHNV and CDR2 as YYDKDF (reference sequence). The V end lost 0 bases, the J end lost 5 bases, and 8 bases lay between the germline ends. The CDR3 has 13 amino acids. CDR3: CATSRDHWDEQYF. DNA for the CDR3: TGTGCCACCAGCAGAGATCATTGGGACGAGCAGTACTTC.

The CDR3 DNA sequence: TGTGCCAGCAGTTACTCTAGTGTAGGAAGAGAGACCCAGTACTTC. Translating it yields CASSYSSVGRETQYF. This sequence joins TRBV6-5 and TRBJ2-5; no clear D gene. Germline CDR1 reads MNHEY; CDR2 reads SVGAGI. Trimming took off 0 bases at V and 4 bases at J, with 12 bases between the two ends. The CDR3 spans 15 residues.

Regarding this clone: The sample contains more than one DNA sequence encoding this CDR3. This sequence joins TRBV7-2 and TRBJ2-1; D is unclear. The CDR3 is made up of 13 amino acids. Per the germline V gene, CDR1 is SGHTA and CDR2 is FQGNSA. Trimming took off 1 base at V and 4 bases at J, with 5 bases between the two ends. The CDR3 here is CASSLESYNEQFF. DNA for the CDR3: TGTGCCAGCAGCTTAGAGTCTTACAATGAGCAGTTCTTC.

This clone was counted once. The rearrangement joins TRBV10-3 to TRBJ2-5, with 9 bases identical to TRBD2. J gave up 6 bases and V 0 bases, and 17 bases lay outside the gene matches. CDR1 and CDR2 from the germline V gene are ENHRY and SYGVKD. CDR3 length equals 19 residues. The CDR3 is CAISESRGLGPSGKKTQYF. As DNA, the CDR3 is TGTGCCATCAGTGAGTCACGAGGACTCGGGCCTAGCGGGAAAAAGACCCAGTACTTC.

This chain connects TRBV7-2 to TRBJ1-6, with a tentative D call TRBD1 (6 bases). V was trimmed by 3 bases and J by 10 bases, leaving 13 bases between them. This CDR3 comprises 14 residues. The germline V gene has CDR1 SGHTA and CDR2 FQGNSA. CDR3 residues: CASSFDRTGSPLHF. CDR3 nucleotides: TGTGCCAGCAGCTTCGACAGGACGGGATCACCCCTCCACTTT.

The CDR3 sequence is CASSYARIEQYF. CDR3 coding DNA: TGTGCCAGCAGTTACGCGAGAATCGAGCAGTACTTC. This sequence joins TRBV6-6 and TRBJ2-7, with D uncertain. The CDR3 loop spans 12 amino acids. Germline V gene lookup returns CDR1 MNHNY and CDR2 SVGAGI (reference sequence). V was clipped by 2 bases and J by 6 bases, with 8 bases between them.

The genes are TRBV7-9 and TRBJ2-2, with D perhaps being TRBD1 or TRBD2 (5 bases each). Germline lookup yields CDR1 SEHNR and CDR2 FQNEAQ (reference sequence). The CDR3 totals 15 residues. Trimming cost V 5 bases and J 6 bases, with 16 bases left between them. The DNA for the CDR3 is TGTGCCAGCAGCCGGGACGGTCGAGGGTCCGGGGAGCTGTTTTTT. Residues: CASSRDGRGSGELFF.

The chain combines TRBV19 with TRBJ2-5, with 7 bases matching TRBD2. CDR1 is LNHDA, CDR2 SQIVND, per germline (reference sequence). This CDR3 is 16 amino acids long. V trimming: 2 bases; J trimming: 4 bases; junction bases outside the gene matches: 10. The CDR3 sequence: CASSIIAGEVGETQYF. CDR3 sequence (DNA): TGTGCCAGTAGTATAATCGCGGGAGAGGTTGGAGAGACCCAGTACTTC. Drawing the rest from reference TRBV19 and TRBJ2-5, the complete variable domain is DGGITQSPKYLFRKEGQNVTLSCEQNLNHDAMYWYRQDPGQGLRLIYYSQIVNDFQKGDIAEGYSVSREKKESFPLTVTSAQKNPTAFYLCASSIIAGEVGETQYFGPGTRLLVL.